This T cell receptor beta chain was profiled in a study of blood T cell repertoires in COVID-19. Overall study: Sites in the United States, Italy and Spain provided acute and convalescent COVID-19 samples. In each case, the material was cDNA or gDNA derived from T cells, B-cell-depleted T cells, or PBMCs.

The J segment lost 6 bases and the V segment lost 6 bases, leaving 8 bases of the junction unmatched. CDR1 and CDR2 (germline): MNHEY, SMNVEV (reference sequence). The CDR3 covers 15 residues. Source study methods: Amplification from reference gene primers served as the basis for estimated nucleated cell counts. Produced via immunoSEQ multiplex PCR; TCRdb's table is partial and in-frame only. That table furnishes V, J and clone size, whereas the DNA furnished D and trimming. The sample contains roughly 150,000 clones, more than 65% of which appear only once. The sample comprised peripheral blood. This TCR came from a man in his 70s with active or convalescent COVID-19. The gene calls are TRBV27 and TRBJ1-5, with 10 bases fitting TRBD1. The CDR3 here is CASRTDRGLGQPQHF. In nucleotides, the CDR3 is TGTGCCAGCAGGACCGACAGGGGGCTTGGTCAGCCCCAGCATTTT.